Listed here are 23 T cell receptor beta chains from one sample, sequenced in a study of T cell repertoires in cytomegalovirus infection. These TCRs' antigens remain unknown. Each CDR3 protein gets one entry after TCRdb re-called the reads with MiXCR. Among about 920,000 distinct CDR3 sequences listed, 25% to 40% were seen once. Sample: cultured CD8+ T cells from PBMCs, taken from culture after CMV antigen stimulation. The origin of the receptors is a human donor in good health (CMV status not recorded). Some clones in this sample may be carry-over from other donors' samples.

This clonotype was counted between two and nine times. This chain joins TRBV28 and TRBJ2-2, with unresolved D. Per the germline V gene, CDR1 is MDHEN and CDR2 is SYDVKM. Trimming cost V 2 bases and J 2 bases, with 6 bases left between them. This CDR3 has 14 amino acids. CDR3 DNA: TGTGCCAGCAGTTTACCAGTAAACACCGGGGAGCTGTTTTTT. It encodes CASSLPVNTGELFF.

This clonotype was recorded a few times. The chain couples TRBV28 to TRBJ2-3; 8 nucleotides agree with TRBD2. The trim removed 9 bases at V and 1 base at J, leaving 6 bases unmatched. The CDR3 length is 14 residues. Per the germline V gene, CDR1 is MDHEN and CDR2 is SYDVKM. CDR3 in amino acids: CASLTSVGTDTQYF. CDR3 coding DNA: TGTGCCAGTCTGACTAGCGTGGGCACAGATACGCAGTATTTT.

The chain employs TRBV6-6 and TRBJ1-1; 7 nucleotides line up with TRBD1. Per the germline V gene, CDR1 is MNHNY and CDR2 is SVGAGI (reference sequence). V was pared by 0 bases and J by 8 bases, with 12 bases of the junction left unmatched. This CDR3 is built from 16 residues. CDR3 amino acids: CASSYSMTGTGVEAFF. Here the CDR3 DNA reads TGTGCCAGCAGTTACTCGATGACAGGGACGGGGGTGGAAGCTTTCTTT.

V and J are TRBV27 and TRBJ2-1; D unresolved. Per the germline V gene, CDR1 is MNHEY and CDR2 is SMNVEV (reference sequence). The CDR3 has 16 amino acids. V was cut by 0 bases and J by 1 base, with 10 bases left in between. CDR3 in DNA: TGTGCCAGCAGTTTATCGGCAGGAGAATCCTACAATGAGCAGTTCTTC. The encoded protein is CASSLSAGESYNEQFF.

In its sample, this clonotype was seen a few times. This chain uses TRBV6-2 or TRBV6-3 with TRBJ2-1; 8 bases align to TRBD1. The CDR3 has 18 residues. After removal of 7 bases from V and 0 bases from J, the junction contained 14 bases not matched to a gene. From germline, CDR1 is MNHEY and CDR2 SVGEGT. CDR3 in DNA: TGTGCCAGCATTCCGGGACAGGTTTCCCCCGGCTCCTACAATGAGCAGTTCTTC. Translated: CASIPGQVSPGSYNEQFF.

The chain couples TRBV19 to TRBJ2-7, with 7 bases fitting TRBD1. With V trimmed by 5 bases and J by 2 bases, 9 bases remained unmatched. The CDR3 has 15 amino acids. The germline CDR1 and CDR2 sequences are LNHDA and SQIVND (reference sequence). In nucleotides, the CDR3 is TGTGCCAGTAGTTTGAACAGGGGACGAGCCTACGAGCAGTACTTC. This sequence encodes CASSLNRGRAYEQYF.

The chain carries TRBV12-3 or TRBV12-4 and TRBJ2-6; tentative D call: TRBD1 (5 bases). Trimming took off 6 bases at V and 2 bases at J, with 11 bases between the two ends. CDR3 length: 15 residues. CDR3 DNA: TGTGCCAGCAGCGCTAGGGGTGCTGGGGCCAACGTCCTGACTTTC. This encodes CASSARGAGANVLTF.

This clonotype has only one observation. V gene TRBV6-5 combines with J gene TRBJ2-4; the D is unclear. The CDR3 contains 16 residues. Trimming left V 0 bases short and J 0 bases short, with 9 bases between. Germline CDR1 and CDR2: MNHEY and SVGAGI. The CDR3 nucleotides are TGTGCCAGCAGTTACTCCGGACCGTTAGCCAAAAACATTCAGTACTTC. Amino acids: CASSYSGPLAKNIQYF.

V gene TRBV12-3 or TRBV12-4 combines with J gene TRBJ2-2; no definite D call. The CDR3 spans 14 residues. The V end lost 3 bases, the J end lost 3 bases, and 8 bases lay between the germline ends. DNA of the CDR3: TGTGCCAGCAGTTTGATTCCGGACACCGGGGAGCTGTTTTTT. Translating gives CASSLIPDTGELFF.

This clonotype was seen only a few times. V is TRBV6-2 or TRBV6-3 and J is TRBJ2-2; D is possibly TRBD1 (6 bases). Germline CDR1 is MNHEY and CDR2 is SVGEGT. This CDR3 contains 12 residues. Trimming took off 8 bases at V and 6 bases at J, with 10 bases between the two ends. CDR3 region: CASVTGSGELFF. DNA of the CDR3: TGTGCCAGCGTGACAGGTTCCGGGGAGCTGTTTTTT.

This clonotype turned up a few times. The genes are TRBV9 and TRBJ1-3; D is unresolved. The CDR3 totals 14 residues. Trimming took off 0 bases at V and 0 bases at J, with 4 bases between the two ends. CDR1 is SGDLS and CDR2 is YYNGEE in the germline V gene. The CDR3 loop reads CASSVANSGNTIYF. The DNA of the CDR3 is TGTGCCAGCAGCGTAGCGAACTCTGGAAACACCATATATTTT.

The table lists this clonotype with a few counts. CDR3 DNA: TGTGCCAGCAGTTTATTTACGGGCATGAACACTGAAGCTTTCTTT. Translation gives CASSLFTGMNTEAFF. This sequence joins TRBV27 and TRBJ1-1; D is ambiguous. The germline CDR1 and CDR2 sequences are MNHEY and SMNVEV (reference sequence). The CDR3 has 15 amino acids. V was trimmed by 1 base and J by 0 bases, leaving 9 bases between them.

The CDR3 bases are TGCGCCAGCAGCGGGGACAGGGCGGACAATGAGCAGTTCTTC. Translated, it gives CASSGDRADNEQFF. V usage is TRBV5-1 and J usage is TRBJ2-1, with 9 positions matching TRBD1. With 4 bases clipped from V and 5 bases from J, the junction kept 4 bases outside the gene matches. This CDR3 is 14 amino acids long. The V gene's germline CDR1 is SGHRS and CDR2 YFSETQ.

The V call is TRBV6-1, the J call TRBJ2-1; D remains ambiguous. Between the trimmed V and J ends, which lost 1 base and 3 bases, there was a span of 10 bases. Looked up from germline, CDR1 is MNHNS and CDR2 is SASEGT. This CDR3 comprises 15 residues. CDR3 loop: CASSEVWTVYNEQFF. The CDR3 DNA reads TGTGCCAGCAGTGAAGTATGGACCGTCTACAATGAGCAGTTCTTC.

This clonotype was counted between two and nine times. The V call is TRBV10-3, the J call TRBJ2-2, with 10 bases fitting TRBD1. The germline V gene encodes CDR1 ENHRY and CDR2 SYGVKD. This CDR3 is built from 15 residues. After removal of 6 bases from V and 4 bases from J, the junction contained 5 bases not matched to a gene. The CDR3 spells CAIRETGGITGELFF. CDR3 sequence (DNA): TGTGCCATCAGGGAGACAGGGGGCATCACCGGGGAGCTGTTTTTT.

The rearrangement joins TRBV12-3 or TRBV12-4 to TRBJ1-4; a weak D match, TRBD1 (6 bases). CDR3 length: 14 amino acids. The germline V and J ends were trimmed by 8 bases and 2 bases, with 12 bases remaining between them. The CDR3 is CASYGGGTNEKLFF. CDR3 coding DNA: TGTGCCAGCTATGGAGGGGGGACTAATGAAAAACTGTTTTTT.

The rearrangement uses TRBV10-3 and TRBJ2-6; TRBD1 agrees at 8 bases. The CDR3 totals 16 residues. Germline lookup yields CDR1 ENHRY and CDR2 SYGVKD. The junction had 2 bases not matched to a gene; V was cut back by 4 bases and J by 0 bases. As DNA, the CDR3 is TGTGCCATCAGTGTAACAGGGGGCTCTGGGGCCAACGTCCTGACTTTC. Translated: CAISVTGGSGANVLTF.

The V gene is TRBV7-9, the J gene TRBJ2-3; 8 bases fit TRBD2. The CDR3 covers 16 residues. Trimming took 2 bases from V and 0 from J; bases not matched to a gene: 4. The germline V gene encodes CDR1 SEHNR and CDR2 FQNEAQ (reference sequence). The chain's CDR3 is CASSLNGGGSTDTQYF. In DNA, the CDR3 is TGTGCCAGCAGCTTAAACGGGGGGGGGAGCACAGATACGCAGTATTTT.

This chain links TRBV5-1 with TRBJ1-3; D not resolved. Trimming pared 4 bases from V and 0 bases from J, leaving 8 bases between. Germline values: CDR1 SGHRS, CDR2 YFSETQ. CDR3 length: 14 residues. This CDR3 reads CASSEASSGNTIYF. CDR3 nucleotide sequence: TGCGCCAGCAGCGAGGCGAGCTCTGGAAACACCATATATTTT.

The chain employs TRBV2 and TRBJ2-1; D could derive from TRBD1 or TRBD2 (5 bases each). Trimming left V 5 bases short and J 5 bases short, with 16 bases between. In germline, CDR1 is SNHLY, CDR2 FYNNEI. This CDR3 comprises 15 residues. CDR3 amino acids: CASSRWLRGDNEQFF. The CDR3 nucleotides are TGTGCCAGCAGTCGGTGGCTTAGAGGGGACAATGAGCAGTTCTTC.

The sample holds many counts of this clonotype. This sequence joins TRBV7-3 and TRBJ2-2; 8 bases are a match to TRBD2. Unmatched junction bases numbered 8, after V lost 2 bases and J lost 3 bases. Germline loops: CDR1 SGHTA, CDR2 FQGTGA. The CDR3 loop spans 17 amino acids. The CDR3 sequence is CASSLPSGGGDTGELFF. CDR3 coding DNA: TGTGCCAGCAGCTTACCCAGCGGGGGTGGGGACACCGGGGAGCTGTTTTTT.

Worth noting for this clonotype: A much larger clone is a single base away; this may be a read error. The V call is TRBV7-3, the J call TRBJ1-3; 9 positions agree with TRBD1. The length of the CDR3 is 16 residues. The trim removed 8 bases at V and 3 bases at J, leaving 11 bases unmatched. Germline V CDR1 and CDR2: SGHTA, FQGTGA. The CDR3 DNA is TGTGCCAGCGGCTCTACAGGGGGCGCGGATGGAAACACCATATATTTT. This sequence encodes CASGSTGGADGNTIYF.

This chain connects TRBV6-5 to TRBJ1-1; D remains unclear. The V and J ends lost 6 bases and 5 bases respectively, with 19 bases between them. CDR1 is MNHEY and CDR2 is SVGAGI in the germline V gene. This CDR3 is built from 15 residues. The CDR3 DNA sequence: TGTGCCAGCAGATTTTTTCAGGACTCAGCGACTGAAGCTTTCTTT. It codes for CASRFFQDSATEAFF.